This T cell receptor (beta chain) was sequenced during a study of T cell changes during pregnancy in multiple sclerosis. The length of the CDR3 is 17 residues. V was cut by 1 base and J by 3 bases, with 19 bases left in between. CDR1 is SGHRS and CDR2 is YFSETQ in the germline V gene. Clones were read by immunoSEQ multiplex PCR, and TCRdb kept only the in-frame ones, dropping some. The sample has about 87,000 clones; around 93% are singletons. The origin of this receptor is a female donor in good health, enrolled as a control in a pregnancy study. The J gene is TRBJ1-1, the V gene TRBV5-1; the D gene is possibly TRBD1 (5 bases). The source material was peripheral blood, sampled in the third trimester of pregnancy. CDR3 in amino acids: CASSLSFPPGSDTEAFF. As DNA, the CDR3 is TGCGCCAGCAGCTTGTCGTTCCCCCCAGGGTCGGACACTGAAGCTTTCTTT.